What follows are 3 T cell receptor beta chains derived from one specimen sequenced in a study of read filtering for tumor transcriptome and immune sequencing. From about 400 ng of RNA, a library with molecular barcoded alpha/delta and beta/gamma adaptors was made. TCRdb called the reads again in MiXCR, with one record for every CDR3 protein. The sample lists about 23,000 distinct CDR3 sequences; approximately 14% were seen once. Sequenced input: a population of CD138-negative cells sorted from bone marrow. These receptors came from a donor at least 40 years old with multiple myeloma.

V and J are TRBV7-2 and TRBJ2-1, with D possibly being TRBD2 (5 bases). Germline V gene sequence: CDR1 SGHTA, CDR2 FQGNSA. V lost 2 bases, J lost 7 bases, and 18 bases lay in between. CDR3 length: 16 residues. Written as DNA, the CDR3 is TGTGCCAGCAGCTTATTACTAGTGGGAGCGATAAATGAGCAGTTCTTC. Translation: CASSLLLVGAINEQFF.

Ten or more counts support this clonotype. The genes are TRBV5-1 and TRBJ2-2, with TRBD1 matching over 7 bases. Trimming cost V 2 bases and J 4 bases; bases outside gene matches: 5. Germline CDR1 SGHRS, CDR2 YFSETQ. The CDR3 runs to 15 residues. The CDR3 loop is CASSLDRASTGELFF. The DNA for the CDR3 is TGCGCCAGCAGCTTAGACAGGGCGAGCACCGGGGAGCTGTTTTTT.

Ten or more counts support this clonotype. The chain recombines TRBV19 with TRBJ2-1, with a tentative D call TRBD2 (5 bases). The V and J ends lost 10 bases and 3 bases respectively, with 7 bases between them. Germline loops: CDR1 LNHDA, CDR2 SQIVND (reference sequence). This CDR3 comprises 11 residues. The CDR3 loop is CATGDYNEQFF. The DNA of the CDR3 is TGTGCCACCGGGGACTACAATGAGCAGTTCTTC.